This T cell receptor beta chain was retrieved from a study of blood T cell repertoires in COVID-19. The overall study: Specimens from acute and convalescent COVID-19 originated in the United States, Italy and Spain.

TCRdb keeps only in-frame clones here, not all; method: immunoSEQ multiplex PCR. This sample has under 95,000 clones, with roughly 86% found just once. The CDR3 is 14 residues long. With 1 base removed from V and 4 bases from J, the gap between germline ends came to 7 bases. The germline CDR1 and CDR2 sequences are SGHTA and FQGTGA. The chain joins TRBV7-3 to TRBJ2-2, with D unclear. The origin of this receptor is a woman older than 75 with acute or convalescent COVID-19. The sequencing sample was made of peripheral blood. Here the CDR3 reads CASSLRGSTGELFF. As DNA, the CDR3 is TGTGCCAGCAGCTTAAGAGGCAGCACCGGGGAGCTGTTTTTT. Full variable domain (remainder filled in from reference TRBV7-3 and TRBJ2-2): GAGVSQTPSNKVTEKGKYVELRCDPISGHTALYWYRQSLGQGPEFLIYFQGTGAADDSGLPNDRFFAVRPEGSVSTLKIQRTERGDSAVYLCASSLRGSTGELFFGEGSRLTVL.